Reported below is one T cell receptor (beta chain). Its antigen is as yet unknown. The sample originates from a study of T cell responses to AZD1222 COVID-19 vaccine. Looked up from germline, CDR1 is SGHVS and CDR2 is FNYEAQ. The ends were cut back, 4 bases at V and 5 bases at J, with 8 bases in the middle. The CDR3 loop spans 12 amino acids. Data came from immunoSEQ multiplex PCR; TCRdb stores just in-frame clones and leaves some out. The table has roughly 93,000 clones, roughly 87% seen once. Study conclusions and caveats: Clonal diversity was possibly underestimated, and white British individuals and females predominated among donors. No repertoire was sampled before or during the peak T cell response, only after it. Unmutated regions of variants are reportedly targeted by nearly half of spike-specific TCRs.

The chain has TRBV7-6 and TRBJ2-5; D remains ambiguous. The sample in question was peripheral blood, obtained on day 0 of AZD1222 vaccination. This TCR came from an adult in good health. The DNA of the CDR3 is TGTGCCAGCAGCTCCATACGGGAGACCCAGTACTTC. Amino acid sequence: CASSSIRETQYF.